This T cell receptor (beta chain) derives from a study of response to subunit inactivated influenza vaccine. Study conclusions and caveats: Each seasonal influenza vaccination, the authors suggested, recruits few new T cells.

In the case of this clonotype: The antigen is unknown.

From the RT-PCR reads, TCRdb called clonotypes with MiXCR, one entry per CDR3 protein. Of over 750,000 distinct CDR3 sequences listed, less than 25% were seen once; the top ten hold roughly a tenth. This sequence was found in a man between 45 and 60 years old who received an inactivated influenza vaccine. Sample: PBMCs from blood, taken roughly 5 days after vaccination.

CDR3 in DNA: TGTGCCACCAGTGTCGGACTTAACACTGAAGCTTTCTTT. Encoded protein: CATSVGLNTEAFF. The rearrangement uses TRBV24-1 and TRBJ1-1; D gene ambiguous. Germline CDR1 reads KGHDR; CDR2 reads SFDVKD. The germline V and J ends were trimmed by 5 bases and 2 bases, with 8 bases remaining between them. CDR3 length: 13 residues.